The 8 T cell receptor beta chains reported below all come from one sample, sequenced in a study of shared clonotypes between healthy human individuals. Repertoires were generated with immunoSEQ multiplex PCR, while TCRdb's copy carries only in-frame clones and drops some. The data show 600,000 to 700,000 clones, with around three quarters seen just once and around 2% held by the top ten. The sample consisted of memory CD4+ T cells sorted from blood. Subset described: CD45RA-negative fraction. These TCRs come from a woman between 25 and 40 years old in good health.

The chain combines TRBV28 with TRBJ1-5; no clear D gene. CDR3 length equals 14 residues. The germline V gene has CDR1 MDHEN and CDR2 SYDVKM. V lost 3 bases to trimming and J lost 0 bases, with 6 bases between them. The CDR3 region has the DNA TGTGCCAGCAGTTTTCCGCATAGCAATCAGCCCCAGCATTTT. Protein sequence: CASSFPHSNQPQHF.

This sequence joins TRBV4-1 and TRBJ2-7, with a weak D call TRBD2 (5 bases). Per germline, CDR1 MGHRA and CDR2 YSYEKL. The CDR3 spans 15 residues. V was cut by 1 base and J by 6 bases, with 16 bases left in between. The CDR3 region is CASSQVLRDRGEQYF. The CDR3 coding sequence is TGCGCCAGCAGCCAAGTTTTAAGAGACCGGGGCGAGCAGTACTTC.

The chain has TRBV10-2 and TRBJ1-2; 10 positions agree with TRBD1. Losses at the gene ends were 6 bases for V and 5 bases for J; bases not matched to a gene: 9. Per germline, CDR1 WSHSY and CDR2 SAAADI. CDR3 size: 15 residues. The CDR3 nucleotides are TGCGCCAGCAGATCAGCGGGACAGGGGACTTATGGCTACACCTTC. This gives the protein CASRSAGQGTYGYTF.

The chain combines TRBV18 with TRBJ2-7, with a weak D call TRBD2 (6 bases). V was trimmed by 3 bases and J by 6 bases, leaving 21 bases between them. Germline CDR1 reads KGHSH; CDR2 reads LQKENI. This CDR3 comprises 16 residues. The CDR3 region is CASSPPTNGGVGEQYF. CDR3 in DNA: TGTGCCAGCTCACCCCCGACCAACGGGGGAGTAGGCGAGCAGTACTTC.

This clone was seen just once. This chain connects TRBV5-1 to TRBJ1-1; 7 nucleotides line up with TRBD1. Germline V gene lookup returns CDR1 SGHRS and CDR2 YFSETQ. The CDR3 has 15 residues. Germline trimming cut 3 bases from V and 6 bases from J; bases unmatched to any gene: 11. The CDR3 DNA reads TGCGCCAGCAGCTCCGCGACAGGGCTTGGATCTGAAGCTTTCTTT. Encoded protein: CASSSATGLGSEAFF.

CDR3 protein: CASSTREVQYF. The CDR3 DNA follows: TGTGCCAGCAGTACCCGGGAGGTGCAGTACTTC. The rearrangement links TRBV2 to TRBJ2-7, with TRBD2 identical over 7 bases. J was trimmed by 9 bases and V by 5 bases; bases with no gene match: 4. CDR3 length equals 11 residues. Germline CDR1 and CDR2: SNHLY and FYNNEI.

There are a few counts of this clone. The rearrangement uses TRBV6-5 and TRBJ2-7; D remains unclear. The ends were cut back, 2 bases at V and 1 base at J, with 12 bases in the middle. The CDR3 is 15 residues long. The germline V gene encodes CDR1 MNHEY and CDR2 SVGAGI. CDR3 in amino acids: CASSYLPGSSYEQYF. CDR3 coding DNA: TGTGCCAGCAGTTACCTGCCAGGATCTTCCTACGAGCAGTACTTC.

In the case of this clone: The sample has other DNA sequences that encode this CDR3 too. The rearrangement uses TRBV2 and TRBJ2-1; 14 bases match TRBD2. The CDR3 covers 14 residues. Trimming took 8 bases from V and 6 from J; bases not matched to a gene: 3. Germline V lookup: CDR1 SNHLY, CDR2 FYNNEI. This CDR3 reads CASGGLAGVNEQFF. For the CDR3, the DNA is TGTGCCAGCGGGGGACTAGCGGGAGTCAATGAGCAGTTCTTC.